This entry features one T cell receptor (beta chain) sequence. No antigen is known for it. Looked up from germline, CDR1 is SNHLY and CDR2 is FYNNEI. V was shortened by 6 bases and J by 4 bases, with 12 bases between the two germline ends. The CDR3 is 14 amino acids. The entry originates in a study of siplizumab effects on memory and regulatory T cells. Produced via immunoSEQ multiplex PCR; TCRdb's table is partial and in-frame only. The sample consists of around 100,000 clones, approximately 94% of them appearing once. Study results and limitations: Controls had around 28% Treg-derived mappable alloreactive CD4+ clones on average, versus approximately 70% with siplizumab.

The gene calls are TRBV2 and TRBJ1-4; D unclear. The specimen sequenced was non-Treg CD4+ T cells sorted from blood. This TCR was sampled from a human donor in good health. The CDR3 sequence: CASSQTRNNEKLFF. DNA of the CDR3: TGTGCCAGCAGCCAGACCAGAAATAATGAAAAACTGTTTTTT.